The 14 T cell receptor beta chains below were found in one sample sequenced in a study of blood T cell repertoires in COVID-19. Assay: immunoSEQ multiplex PCR; the TCRdb copy retains only in-frame clones and omits some. The top ten hold 2% to 3% of the sample, which has approximately 30,000 clones, about 89% seen once. Material: peripheral blood. These TCRs come from a human donor in a cohort sampled during active COVID-19.

This sequence joins TRBV5-1 and TRBJ1-1; D unclear. The CDR3 is 13 amino acids. Trimming took off 6 bases at V and 3 bases at J, with 12 bases between the two ends. Germline assignment: CDR1 SGHRS and CDR2 YFSETQ. The CDR3 bases are TGCGCCAGCACCCGAGGAGTGGACACTGAAGCTTTCTTT. This translates into CASTRGVDTEAFF.

This clone occurred a few times. The chain employs TRBV5-4 and TRBJ2-7; a weak D match, TRBD1 (6 bases). Germline values: CDR1 SGHNT, CDR2 YYREEE (reference sequence). The germline V and J ends were trimmed by 4 bases and 1 base, with 15 bases remaining between them. The CDR3 has 15 residues. For the CDR3, the DNA is TGTGCCAGCAGCCGTCCGGGACACACGTCCTACGAGCAGTACTTC. As protein: CASSRPGHTSYEQYF. Filled out from reference TRBV5-4 and TRBJ2-7, the complete variable domain reads ETGVTQSPTHLIKTRGQQVTLRCSSQSGHNTVSWYQQALGQGPQFIFQYYREEENGRGNFPPRFSGLQFPNYSSELNVNALELDDSALYLCASSRPGHTSYEQYFGPGTRLTVT.

The chain joins TRBV3-1 (or the pseudogene TRBV3-2) to TRBJ1-1; 9 bases line up with TRBD1. V dropped 6 bases and J dropped 0; count of bases not matched to a gene: 8. The CDR3 totals 16 residues. Germline V gene data show CDR1 as LGHDT and CDR2 as YNNKEL (reference sequence). CDR3 DNA: TGTGCCAGCAGGTTCTCGGGACAGGGCCTGAACACTGAAGCTTTCTTT. This translates into CASRFSGQGLNTEAFF.

The rearrangement links TRBV5-1 to TRBJ1-2; TRBD1 matches at 7 bases. CDR3 length equals 19 residues. The germline gives CDR1 SGHRS, CDR2 YFSETQ. Germline trimming cut 2 bases from V and 0 bases from J; bases unmatched to any gene: 16. The CDR3 is CASSFGRGQSGGANYGYTF. Here the CDR3 DNA reads TGCGCCAGCAGCTTCGGGCGGGGACAGTCAGGTGGAGCTAACTATGGCTACACCTTC.

This chain connects TRBV9 to TRBJ1-1; weak D call: TRBD1 (5 bases). Germline assignment: CDR1 SGDLS and CDR2 YYNGEE. Trimming cost V 5 bases and J 4 bases, with 15 bases left between them. The CDR3 loop spans 14 amino acids. The CDR3 protein is CASSARQLSTEAFF. As DNA, the CDR3 is TGTGCCAGCAGTGCCCGACAGCTCTCCACTGAAGCTTTCTTT.

CDR3: CASNHGVAGTYEQYF. DNA of the CDR3: TGTGCCTCTAACCACGGAGTAGCGGGGACCTACGAGCAGTACTTC. The V gene is TRBV30, the J gene TRBJ2-7; 8 bases line up with TRBD2. J was trimmed by 2 bases and V by 7 bases; bases with no gene match: 13. The germline gives CDR1 GTSNPN, CDR2 SVGIG (reference sequence). The CDR3 is 15 amino acids. The full variable domain, its missing parts supplied by reference TRBV30 and TRBJ2-7, is SQTIHQWPATLVQPVGSPLSLECTVEGTSNPNLYWYRQAAGRGLQLLFYSVGIGQISSEVPQNLSASRPQDRQFILSSKKLLLSDSGFYLCASNHGVAGTYEQYFGPGTRLTVT.

The chain combines TRBV9 with TRBJ2-5; 12 nucleotides match TRBD2. Per the germline V gene, CDR1 is SGDLS and CDR2 is YYNGEE. Trimming cost V 4 bases and J 5 bases; bases outside gene matches: 6. The CDR3 totals 15 residues. The CDR3 spells CASSLAGGPRETQYF. The CDR3 DNA is TGTGCCAGCAGCCTAGCGGGGGGGCCGCGGGAGACCCAGTACTTC. The variable domain in full, with the rest retrieved from reference TRBV9 and TRBJ2-5, is DSGVTQTPKHLITATGQRVTLRCSPRSGDLSVYWYQQSLDQGLQFLIQYYNGEERAKGNILERFSAQQFPDLHSELNLSSLELGDSALYFCASSLAGGPRETQYFGPGTRLLVL.

The rearrangement uses TRBV10-3 and TRBJ1-6; the match to TRBD1 covers 9 bases. The CDR3 loop spans 15 amino acids. Trimming at V came to 0 bases and at J to 10 bases, leaving 4 bases not matched to a gene. Germline CDR1 is ENHRY and CDR2 is SYGVKD. CDR3 amino acids: CAISESKGQGSPLHF. The CDR3 DNA reads as TGTGCCATCAGTGAGTCGAAGGGACAGGGCTCACCCCTCCACTTT.

The chain carries TRBV7-3 and TRBJ2-3, with TRBD1 matching 7 bases. The CDR3 contains 14 residues. The germline CDR1 and CDR2 sequences are SGHTA and FQGTGA. J lost 5 bases, V lost 4 bases, and 6 bases had no gene match. The CDR3 coding sequence is TGTGCCAGCAGCTCGGACAGGTGGGAAGATACGCAGTATTTT. Its translation: CASSSDRWEDTQYF. Based on the CDR3 plus reference TRBV7-3 and TRBJ2-3, the full variable domain is GAGVSQTPSNKVTEKGKYVELRCDPISGHTALYWYRQSLGQGPEFLIYFQGTGAADDSGLPNDRFFAVRPEGSVSTLKIQRTERGDSAVYLCASSSDRWEDTQYFGPGTRLTVL.

The V gene is TRBV28, the J gene TRBJ2-5, with a tentative D call TRBD1 (5 bases). The CDR3 runs to 14 residues. Per the germline V gene, CDR1 is MDHEN and CDR2 is SYDVKM. With 5 bases removed from V and 5 bases from J, the gap between germline ends came to 15 bases. CDR3 region: CASSLKGQWETQYF. CDR3 in DNA: TGTGCCAGCAGTCTGAAAGGACAATGGGAGACCCAGTACTTC.

This clone was counted a few times. V gene TRBV14 combines with J gene TRBJ1-3; D is uncertain. Per germline, CDR1 SGHDN and CDR2 FVKESK. This CDR3 has 15 residues. V was clipped by 6 bases and J by 0 bases, with 12 bases between them. For the CDR3, the DNA is TGTGCCAGCAGTCCTTCAGCGGGCTCTGGAAACACCATATATTTT. Protein product: CASSPSAGSGNTIYF.

This clone was counted a few times. The rearrangement uses TRBV24-1 and TRBJ2-2, with D perhaps TRBD1 (6 bases). CDR3 size: 17 residues. V was clipped by 4 bases and J by 4 bases, with 18 bases between them. Germline V gene data show CDR1 as KGHDR and CDR2 as SFDVKD. The CDR3 coding sequence is TGTGCCACCAGTGACCCAACAGGGTTTGGGAGCACCGGGGAGCTGTTTTTT. Translating it yields CATSDPTGFGSTGELFF.

This chain joins TRBV19 and TRBJ2-1, with D possibly TRBD2 on 6 matching bases. V lost 5 bases, J lost 8 bases, and 16 bases lay in between. The CDR3 extends over 14 amino acids. Germline-derived CDR1 and CDR2 are LNHDA and SQIVND (reference sequence). The CDR3 coding sequence is TGTGCCAGTAGTCCCCGAAACCAGCGGGATGAGCAGTTCTTC. Its translation is CASSPRNQRDEQFF. Filled out from reference TRBV19 and TRBJ2-1, the complete variable domain reads DGGITQSPKYLFRKEGQNVTLSCEQNLNHDAMYWYRQDPGQGLRLIYYSQIVNDFQKGDIAEGYSVSREKKESFPLTVTSAQKNPTAFYLCASSPRNQRDEQFFGPGTRLTVL.

The chain combines TRBV11-2 with TRBJ2-2; 9 nucleotides align to TRBD2. This CDR3 region has 18 residues. J lost 4 bases, V lost 3 bases, and 12 bases had no gene match. Per germline, CDR1 SGHAT and CDR2 FQNNGV. The CDR3 nucleotides are TGTGCCAGCAGCTTGCGGGGCGGGGGGGCGGGAAGCACCGGGGAGCTGTTTTTT. This sequence encodes CASSLRGGGAGSTGELFF.